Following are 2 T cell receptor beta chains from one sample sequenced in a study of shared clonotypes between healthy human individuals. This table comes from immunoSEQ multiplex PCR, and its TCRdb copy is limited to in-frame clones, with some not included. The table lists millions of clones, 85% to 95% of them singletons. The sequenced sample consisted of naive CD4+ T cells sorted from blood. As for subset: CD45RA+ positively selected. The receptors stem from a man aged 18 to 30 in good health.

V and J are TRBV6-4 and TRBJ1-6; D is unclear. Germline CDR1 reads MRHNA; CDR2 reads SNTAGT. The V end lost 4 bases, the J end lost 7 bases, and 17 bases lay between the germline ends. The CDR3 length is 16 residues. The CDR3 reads CASSAGGRIRNSPLHF. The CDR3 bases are TGTGCCAGCAGTGCAGGAGGAAGAATCAGGAATTCACCCCTCCACTTT.

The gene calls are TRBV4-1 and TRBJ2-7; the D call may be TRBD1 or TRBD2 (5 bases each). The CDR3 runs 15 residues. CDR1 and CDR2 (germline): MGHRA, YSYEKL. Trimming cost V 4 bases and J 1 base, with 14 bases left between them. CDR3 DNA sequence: TGCGCCAGCAGCCCCGGGACGGGACGGTCCTACGAGCAGTACTTC. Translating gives CASSPGTGRSYEQYF.